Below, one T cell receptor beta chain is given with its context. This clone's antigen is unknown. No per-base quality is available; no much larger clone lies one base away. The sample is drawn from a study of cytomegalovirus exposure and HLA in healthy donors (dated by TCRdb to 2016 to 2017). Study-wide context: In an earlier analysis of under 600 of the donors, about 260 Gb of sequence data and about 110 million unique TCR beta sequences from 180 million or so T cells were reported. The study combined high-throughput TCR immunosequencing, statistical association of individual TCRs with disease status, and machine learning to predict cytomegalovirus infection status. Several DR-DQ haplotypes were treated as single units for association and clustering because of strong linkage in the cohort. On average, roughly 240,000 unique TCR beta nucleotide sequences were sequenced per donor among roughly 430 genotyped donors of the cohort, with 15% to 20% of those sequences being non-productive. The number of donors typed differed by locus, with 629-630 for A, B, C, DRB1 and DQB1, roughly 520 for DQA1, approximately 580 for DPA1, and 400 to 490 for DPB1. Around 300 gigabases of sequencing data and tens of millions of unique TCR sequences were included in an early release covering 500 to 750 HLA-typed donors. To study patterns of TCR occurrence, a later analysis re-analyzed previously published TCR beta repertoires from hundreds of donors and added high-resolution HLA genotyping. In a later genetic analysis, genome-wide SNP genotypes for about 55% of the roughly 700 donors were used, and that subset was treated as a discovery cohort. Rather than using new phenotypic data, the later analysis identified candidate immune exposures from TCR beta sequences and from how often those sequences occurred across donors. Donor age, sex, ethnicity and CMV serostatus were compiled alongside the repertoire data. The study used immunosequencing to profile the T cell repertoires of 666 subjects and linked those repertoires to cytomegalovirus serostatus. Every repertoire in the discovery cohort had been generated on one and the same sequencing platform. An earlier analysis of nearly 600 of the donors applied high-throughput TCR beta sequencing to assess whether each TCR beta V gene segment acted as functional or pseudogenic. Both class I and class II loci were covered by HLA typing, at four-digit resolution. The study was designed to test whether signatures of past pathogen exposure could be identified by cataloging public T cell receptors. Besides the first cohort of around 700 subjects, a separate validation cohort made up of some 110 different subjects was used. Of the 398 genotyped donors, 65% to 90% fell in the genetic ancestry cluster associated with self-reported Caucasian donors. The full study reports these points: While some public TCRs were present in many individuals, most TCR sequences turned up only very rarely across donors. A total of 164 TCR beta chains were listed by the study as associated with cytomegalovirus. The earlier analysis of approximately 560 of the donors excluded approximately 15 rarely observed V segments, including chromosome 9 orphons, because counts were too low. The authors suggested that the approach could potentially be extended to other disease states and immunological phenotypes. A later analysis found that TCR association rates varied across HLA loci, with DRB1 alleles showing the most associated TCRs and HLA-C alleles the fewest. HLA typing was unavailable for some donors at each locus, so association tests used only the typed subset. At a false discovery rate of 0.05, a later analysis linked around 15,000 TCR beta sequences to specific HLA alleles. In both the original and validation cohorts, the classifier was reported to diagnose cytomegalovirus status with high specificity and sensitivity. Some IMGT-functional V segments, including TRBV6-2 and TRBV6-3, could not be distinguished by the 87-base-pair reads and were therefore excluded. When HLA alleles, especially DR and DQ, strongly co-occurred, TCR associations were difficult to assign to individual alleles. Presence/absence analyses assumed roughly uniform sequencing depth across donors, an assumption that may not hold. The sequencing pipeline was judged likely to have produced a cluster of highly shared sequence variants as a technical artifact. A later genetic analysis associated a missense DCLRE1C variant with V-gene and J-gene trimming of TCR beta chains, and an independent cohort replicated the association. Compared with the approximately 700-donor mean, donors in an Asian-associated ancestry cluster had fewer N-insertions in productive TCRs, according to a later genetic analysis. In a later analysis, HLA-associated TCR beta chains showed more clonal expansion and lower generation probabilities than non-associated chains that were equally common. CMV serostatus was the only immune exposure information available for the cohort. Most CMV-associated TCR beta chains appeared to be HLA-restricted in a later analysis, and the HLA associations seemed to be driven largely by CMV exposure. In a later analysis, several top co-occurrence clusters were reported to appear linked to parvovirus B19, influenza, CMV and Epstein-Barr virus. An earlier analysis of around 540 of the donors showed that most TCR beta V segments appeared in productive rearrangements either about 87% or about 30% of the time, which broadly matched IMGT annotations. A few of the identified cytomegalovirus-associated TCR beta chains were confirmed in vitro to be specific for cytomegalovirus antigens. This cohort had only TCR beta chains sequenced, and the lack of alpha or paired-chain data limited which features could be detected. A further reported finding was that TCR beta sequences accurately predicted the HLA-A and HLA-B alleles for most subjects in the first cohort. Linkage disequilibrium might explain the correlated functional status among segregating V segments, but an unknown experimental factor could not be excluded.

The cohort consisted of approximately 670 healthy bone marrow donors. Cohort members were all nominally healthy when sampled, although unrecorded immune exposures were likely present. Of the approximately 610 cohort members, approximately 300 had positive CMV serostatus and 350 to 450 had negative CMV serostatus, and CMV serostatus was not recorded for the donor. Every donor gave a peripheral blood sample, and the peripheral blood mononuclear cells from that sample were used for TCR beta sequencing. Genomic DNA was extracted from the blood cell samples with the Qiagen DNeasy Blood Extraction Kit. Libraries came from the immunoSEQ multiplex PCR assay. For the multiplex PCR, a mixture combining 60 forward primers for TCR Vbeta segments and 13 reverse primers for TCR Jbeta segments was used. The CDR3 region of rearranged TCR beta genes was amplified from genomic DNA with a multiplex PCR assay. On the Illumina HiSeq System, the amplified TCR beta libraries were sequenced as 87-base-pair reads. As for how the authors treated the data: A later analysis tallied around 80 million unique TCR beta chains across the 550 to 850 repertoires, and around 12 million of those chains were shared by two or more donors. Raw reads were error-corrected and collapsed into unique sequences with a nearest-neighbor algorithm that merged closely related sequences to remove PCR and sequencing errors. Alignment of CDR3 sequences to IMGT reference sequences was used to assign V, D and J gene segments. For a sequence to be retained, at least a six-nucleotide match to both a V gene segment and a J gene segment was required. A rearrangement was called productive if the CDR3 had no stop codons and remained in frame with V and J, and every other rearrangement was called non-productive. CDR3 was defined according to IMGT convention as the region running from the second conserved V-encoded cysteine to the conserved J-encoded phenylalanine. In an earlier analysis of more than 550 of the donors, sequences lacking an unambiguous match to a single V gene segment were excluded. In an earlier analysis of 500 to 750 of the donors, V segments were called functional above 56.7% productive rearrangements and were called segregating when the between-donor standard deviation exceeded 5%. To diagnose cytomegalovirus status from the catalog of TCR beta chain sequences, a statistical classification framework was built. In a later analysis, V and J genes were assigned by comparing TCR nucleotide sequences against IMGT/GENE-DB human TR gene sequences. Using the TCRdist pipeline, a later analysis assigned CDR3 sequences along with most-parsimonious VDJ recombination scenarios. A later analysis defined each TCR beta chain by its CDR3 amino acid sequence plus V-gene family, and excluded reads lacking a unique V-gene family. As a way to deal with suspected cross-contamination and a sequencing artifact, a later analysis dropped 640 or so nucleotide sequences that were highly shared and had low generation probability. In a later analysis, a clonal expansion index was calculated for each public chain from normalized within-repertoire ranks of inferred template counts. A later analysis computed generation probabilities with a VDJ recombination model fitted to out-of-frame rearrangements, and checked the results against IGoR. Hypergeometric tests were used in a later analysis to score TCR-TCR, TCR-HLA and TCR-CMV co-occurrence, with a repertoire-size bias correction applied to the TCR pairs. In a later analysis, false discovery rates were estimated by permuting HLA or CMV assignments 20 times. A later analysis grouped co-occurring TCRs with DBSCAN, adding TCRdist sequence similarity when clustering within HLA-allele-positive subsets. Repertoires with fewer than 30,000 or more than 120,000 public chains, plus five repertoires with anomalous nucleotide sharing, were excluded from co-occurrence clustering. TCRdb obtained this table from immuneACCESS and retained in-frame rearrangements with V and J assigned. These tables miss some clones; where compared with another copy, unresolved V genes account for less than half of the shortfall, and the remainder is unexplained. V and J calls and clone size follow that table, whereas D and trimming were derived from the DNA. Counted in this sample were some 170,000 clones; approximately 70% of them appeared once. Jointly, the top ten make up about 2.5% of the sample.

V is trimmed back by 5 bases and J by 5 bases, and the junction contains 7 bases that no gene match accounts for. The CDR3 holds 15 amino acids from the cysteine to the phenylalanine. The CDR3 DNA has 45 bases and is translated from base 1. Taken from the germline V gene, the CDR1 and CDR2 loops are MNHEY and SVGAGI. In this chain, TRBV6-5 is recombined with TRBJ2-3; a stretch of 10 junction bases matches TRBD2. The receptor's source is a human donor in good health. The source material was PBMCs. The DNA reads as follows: TGTGCCAGCAGTGGCCTAGCGGGGGTCGAAGATACGCAGTATTTT. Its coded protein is CASSGLAGVEDTQYF.